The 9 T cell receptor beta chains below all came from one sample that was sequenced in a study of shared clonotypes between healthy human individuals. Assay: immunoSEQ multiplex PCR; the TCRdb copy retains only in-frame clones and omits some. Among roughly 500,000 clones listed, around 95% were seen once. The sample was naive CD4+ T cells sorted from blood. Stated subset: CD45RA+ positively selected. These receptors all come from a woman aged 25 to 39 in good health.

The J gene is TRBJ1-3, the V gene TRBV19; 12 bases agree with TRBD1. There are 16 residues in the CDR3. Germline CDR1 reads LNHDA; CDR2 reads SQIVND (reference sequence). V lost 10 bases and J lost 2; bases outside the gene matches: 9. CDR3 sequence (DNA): TGTGCCACTACGAGCCGGGACAGGGGGCCTGGAAACACCATATATTTT. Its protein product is CATTSRDRGPGNTIYF.

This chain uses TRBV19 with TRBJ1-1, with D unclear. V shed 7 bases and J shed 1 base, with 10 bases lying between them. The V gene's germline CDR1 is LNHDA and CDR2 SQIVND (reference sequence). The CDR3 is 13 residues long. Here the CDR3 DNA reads TGTGCCAGTAATGAGGACCCGAACACTGAAGCTTTCTTT. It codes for CASNEDPNTEAFF.

The CDR3 nucleotides are TGCGCCAGCAGCTGGGGAGAGGACGGAGATGAAAAACTGTTTTTT. Protein: CASSWGEDGDEKLFF. This chain links TRBV5-1 with TRBJ1-4; no firm D call. This CDR3 has 15 residues. V dropped 3 bases and J dropped 6 bases, with 15 bases sitting between them. Per the germline V gene, CDR1 is SGHRS and CDR2 is YFSETQ.

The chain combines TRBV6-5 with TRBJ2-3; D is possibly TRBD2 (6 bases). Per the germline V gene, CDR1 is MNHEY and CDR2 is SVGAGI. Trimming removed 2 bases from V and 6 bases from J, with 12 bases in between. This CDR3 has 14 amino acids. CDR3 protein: CASSYRRGLDTQYF. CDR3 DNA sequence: TGTGCCAGCAGTTACAGACGGGGGTTGGATACGCAGTATTTT.

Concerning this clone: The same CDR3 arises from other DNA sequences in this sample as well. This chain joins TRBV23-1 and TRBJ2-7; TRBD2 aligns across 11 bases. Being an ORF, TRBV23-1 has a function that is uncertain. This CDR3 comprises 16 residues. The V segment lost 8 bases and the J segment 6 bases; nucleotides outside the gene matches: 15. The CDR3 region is CASVPPGTSGRREQYF. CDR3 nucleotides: TGCGCCAGCGTCCCCCCCGGGACTAGCGGAAGACGCGAGCAGTACTTC.

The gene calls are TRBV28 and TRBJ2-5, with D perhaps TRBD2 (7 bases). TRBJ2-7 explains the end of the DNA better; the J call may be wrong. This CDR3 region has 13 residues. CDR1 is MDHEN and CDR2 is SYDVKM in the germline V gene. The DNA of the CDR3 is TGTGCCGGAGGGGGGGTCGGCTCCTACGAGCAGTACTTC. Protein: CAGGGVGSYEQYF.

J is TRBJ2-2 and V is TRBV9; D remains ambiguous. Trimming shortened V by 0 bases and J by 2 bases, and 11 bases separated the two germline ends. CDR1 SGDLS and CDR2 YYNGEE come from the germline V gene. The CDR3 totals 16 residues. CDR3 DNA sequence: TGTGCCAGCAGCGTAGATCCAGGTCCCAACACCGGGGAGCTGTTTTTT. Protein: CASSVDPGPNTGELFF.

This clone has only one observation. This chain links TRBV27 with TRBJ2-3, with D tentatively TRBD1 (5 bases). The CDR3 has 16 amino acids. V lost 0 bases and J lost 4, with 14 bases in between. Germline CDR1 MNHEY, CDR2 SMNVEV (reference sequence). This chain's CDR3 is CASSLSWLQGSDTQYF. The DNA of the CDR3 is TGTGCCAGCAGTTTATCGTGGCTCCAGGGTTCAGATACGCAGTATTTT.

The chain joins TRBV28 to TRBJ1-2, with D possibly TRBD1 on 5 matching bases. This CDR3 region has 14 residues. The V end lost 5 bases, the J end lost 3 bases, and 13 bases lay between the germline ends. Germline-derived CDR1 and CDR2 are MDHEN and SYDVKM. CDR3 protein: CASSPPGGYYGYTF. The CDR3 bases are TGTGCCAGCAGTCCCCCTGGGGGGTACTATGGCTACACCTTC.